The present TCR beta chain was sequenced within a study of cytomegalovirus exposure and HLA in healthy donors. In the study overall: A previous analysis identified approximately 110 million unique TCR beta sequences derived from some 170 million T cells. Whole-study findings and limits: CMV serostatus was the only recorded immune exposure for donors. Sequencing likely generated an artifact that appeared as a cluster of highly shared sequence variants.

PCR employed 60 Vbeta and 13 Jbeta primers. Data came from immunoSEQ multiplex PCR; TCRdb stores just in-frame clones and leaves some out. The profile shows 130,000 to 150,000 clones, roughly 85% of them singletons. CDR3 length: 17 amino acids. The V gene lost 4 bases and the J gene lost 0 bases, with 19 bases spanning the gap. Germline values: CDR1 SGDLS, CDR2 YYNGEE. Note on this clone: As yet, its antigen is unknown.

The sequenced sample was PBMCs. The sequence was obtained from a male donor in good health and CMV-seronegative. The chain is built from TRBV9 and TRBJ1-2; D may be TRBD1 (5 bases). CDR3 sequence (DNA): TGTGCCAGCAGCCCCACGGCCCCAGGGTGGGCTAACTATGGCTACACCTTC. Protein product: CASSPTAPGWANYGYTF.